The 18 T cell receptor beta chains in this list originate from one sample, sequenced in a study of shared clonotypes between healthy human individuals. Naive CD8 cells comprised CD45RO-negative, CCR7-positively selected cells, excluding terminally differentiated effector memory CD45RA+ cells. Profiled with immunoSEQ multiplex PCR; TCRdb holds only in-frame clones, not every one. The sample shows about 1.9 million clones, about 93% of them seen only once. The source material was naive CD8+ T cells from PBMCs. The origin of the receptors is a young man in good health. Some clones in this sample may be carry-over from other donors' samples.

Comment on this clone: The same CDR3 is also encoded by other DNA sequences in this sample. The CDR3 sequence: CASSLGLAGGQETQYF. The DNA of the CDR3 is TGTGCCAGCAGCCTGGGACTAGCGGGTGGACAAGAGACCCAGTACTTC. The chain has TRBV11-2 and TRBJ2-5; TRBD2 agrees at 12 bases. V lost 5 bases, J lost 2 bases, and 6 bases stayed unmatched. CDR3 length equals 16 residues. CDR1 and CDR2 from the germline V gene are SGHAT and FQNNGV. The full variable domain, in which reference TRBV11-2 and TRBJ2-5 provide the parts outside the CDR3, is EAGVAQSPRYKIIEKRQSVAFWCNPISGHATLYWYQQILGQGPKLLIQFQNNGVVDDSQLPKDRFSAERLKGVDSTLKIQPAKLEDSAVYLCASSLGLAGGQETQYFGPGTRLLVL.

This clone showed up just a few times. The gene calls are TRBV7-8 and TRBJ2-7; D remains ambiguous. CDR1 is SGHVS, CDR2 FQNEAQ, per germline. The V and J ends lost 5 bases and 7 bases respectively, with 21 bases between them. The CDR3 is 15 residues long. DNA of the CDR3: TGTGCCAGCAGCCCGCCCCCACTCCCGACCAGGGAGCAGTACTTC. It codes for CASSPPPLPTREQYF.

This chain connects TRBV27 to TRBJ2-2; D could derive from TRBD1 or TRBD2 (5 bases each). V shed 7 bases and J shed 0 bases, with 15 bases lying between them. This CDR3 is built from 16 residues. Germline loops: CDR1 MNHEY, CDR2 SMNVEV (reference sequence). This chain's CDR3 is CASTATGRSNTGELFF. In DNA form, the CDR3 reads TGTGCCAGCACCGCTACGGGGCGGTCGAACACCGGGGAGCTGTTTTTT.

The V and J genes are TRBV6-4 and TRBJ2-2, with a tentative D call TRBD2 (5 bases). The germline CDR1 and CDR2 sequences are MRHNA and SNTAGT. The CDR3 has 14 residues. The V end was cut by 2 bases, the J end by 1 base, with 5 bases between. CDR3 nucleotide sequence: TGTGCCAGCAGTGACGGACTGAACACCGGGGAGCTGTTTTTT. It translates to CASSDGLNTGELFF.

The chain recombines TRBV5-8 with TRBJ2-3; D may be TRBD1 or TRBD2 (5 bases each). The CDR3 totals 17 residues. The V end was cut by 0 bases, the J end by 0 bases, with 14 bases between. Germline lookup yields CDR1 SGHTS and CDR2 YDEGEE. The CDR3 region has the DNA TGTGCCAGCAGCTTGGTAAACCGGGGCAGAAGCACAGATACGCAGTATTTT. It codes for CASSLVNRGRSTDTQYF.

The chain carries TRBV30 and TRBJ2-7; 9 positions agree with TRBD1. This CDR3 has 14 residues. CDR1 GTSNPN and CDR2 SVGIG come from the germline V gene (reference sequence). Trimming cost V 2 bases and J 5 bases; bases outside gene matches: 7. The CDR3 nucleotides read TGTGCCTGGAGTCCCAGACAGGGGGTCGACGAGCAGTACTTC. This translates into CAWSPRQGVDEQYF. The full variable domain, completed using reference TRBV30 and TRBJ2-7, is SQTIHQWPATLVQPVGSPLSLECTVEGTSNPNLYWYRQAAGRGLQLLFYSVGIGQISSEVPQNLSASRPQDRQFILSSKKLLLSDSGFYLCAWSPRQGVDEQYFGPGTRLTVT.

The rearrangement joins TRBV27 to TRBJ1-2, with D possibly matching TRBD1 (5 bases). The CDR3 length is 14 residues. Germline lookup yields CDR1 MNHEY and CDR2 SMNVEV (reference sequence). Deletions cut 6 bases from V and 2 bases from J, with 13 bases between. The CDR3 reads CASRPVGGNYGYTF. The DNA of the CDR3 is TGTGCCAGCAGGCCCGTCGGGGGGAACTATGGCTACACCTTC.

The chain combines TRBV27 with TRBJ1-3, with D tentatively TRBD1 (5 bases). Trimming removed 2 bases at V and 3 bases at J, with 11 bases between. The CDR3 has 15 residues. Germline assignment: CDR1 MNHEY and CDR2 SMNVEV (reference sequence). In DNA, the CDR3 is TGTGCCAGCAGTTTAACTCCGGGGCTTGGAAACACCATATATTTT. As protein: CASSLTPGLGNTIYF.

The chain couples TRBV19 to TRBJ2-7, with 11 positions matching TRBD1. The CDR3 runs to 15 residues. The V gene end was trimmed by 3 bases and the J gene end by 4 bases; junction bases not matched to a gene: 5. CDR1 LNHDA and CDR2 SQIVND come from the germline V gene (reference sequence). CDR3 bases: TGTGCCAGTAGTATGTGGGGGACAGGGGGATACGAGCAGTACTTC. Its translation: CASSMWGTGGYEQYF.

This chain links TRBV7-8 with TRBJ2-7; 7 bases are a match to TRBD1. V was pared by 5 bases and J by 3 bases, with 7 bases of the junction left unmatched. Germline V gives CDR1 SGHVS, CDR2 FQNEAQ. This CDR3 is built from 14 residues. As DNA, the CDR3 is TGTGCCAGCAGCGACGGGACAGCCTACTACGAGCAGTACTTC. Protein: CASSDGTAYYEQYF. Drawing the rest from reference TRBV7-8 and TRBJ2-7, the complete variable domain is GAGVSQSPRYKVAKRGQDVALRCDPISGHVSLFWYQQALGQGPEFLTYFQNEAQLDKSGLPSDRFFAERPEGSVSTLKIQRTQQEDSAVYLCASSDGTAYYEQYFGPGTRLTVT.

This chain links TRBV6-6 with TRBJ1-2; D possibly corresponds to TRBD1 (6 bases). From germline, CDR1 is MNHNY and CDR2 SVGAGI (reference sequence). V was clipped by 6 bases and J by 7 bases, with 18 bases between them. The CDR3 runs to 14 residues. The CDR3 region has the DNA TGTGCCAGCAGCAATGCGGGGGCTAAGGCTGGCTACACCTTC. As protein: CASSNAGAKAGYTF.

The rearrangement links TRBV27 to TRBJ2-7; D is ambiguous. Germline V gene lookup returns CDR1 MNHEY and CDR2 SMNVEV (reference sequence). Between the trimmed V and J ends, which lost 9 bases and 3 bases, there was a span of 18 bases. The CDR3 consists of 14 residues. CDR3 in amino acids: CASGVGPSYYEQYF. Here the CDR3 DNA reads TGTGCCAGTGGAGTAGGGCCATCTTACTACGAGCAGTACTTC.

The rearrangement uses TRBV11-2 and TRBJ2-7; D gene uncertain. Germline loops: CDR1 SGHAT, CDR2 FQNNGV. CDR3 size: 16 residues. V was cut by 6 bases and J by 1 base, with 19 bases left in between. This CDR3 reads CASRFKGYPNSYEQYF. In DNA form, the CDR3 reads TGTGCCAGCAGGTTCAAAGGATATCCTAATTCCTACGAGCAGTACTTC.

The rearrangement joins TRBV9 to TRBJ2-1, with D possibly matching TRBD2 (6 bases). Germline V gene data show CDR1 as SGDLS and CDR2 as YYNGEE. The ends were cut back, 0 bases at V and 4 bases at J, with 11 bases in the middle. CDR3 length equals 15 residues. The CDR3 nucleotides are TGTGCCAGCAGCGTAGAGGGACTGCTTTACAATGAGCAGTTCTTC. Its translation: CASSVEGLLYNEQFF.

This chain connects TRBV27 to TRBJ1-2; D might be TRBD1 (6 bases). Looked up from germline, CDR1 is MNHEY and CDR2 is SMNVEV (reference sequence). The CDR3 consists of 17 residues. V lost 6 bases, J lost 0 bases, and 20 bases lay in between. CDR3 bases: TGTGCCAGCAGCGCTGCCGGATTGGACAGAGCTAACTATGGCTACACCTTC. It encodes CASSAAGLDRANYGYTF.

The chain is built from TRBV28 and TRBJ2-7; possibly TRBD2 for D (5 bases). V gave up 3 bases and J gave up 4 bases, with 13 bases separating them. The germline V gene has CDR1 MDHEN and CDR2 SYDVKM. CDR3 length: 14 residues. CDR3 sequence (DNA): TGTGCCAGCAGTTTCGTGGGAGCGGAATACGAGCAGTACTTC. Protein: CASSFVGAEYEQYF.

V and J are TRBV27 and TRBJ2-1, with D unclear. V shed 7 bases and J shed 9 bases, with 13 bases lying between them. This CDR3 comprises 12 residues. The germline V gene encodes CDR1 MNHEY and CDR2 SMNVEV (reference sequence). CDR3 DNA sequence: TGTGCCAGCACCTCCCCAGCAGGTGAGCAGTTCTTC. Its protein is CASTSPAGEQFF.

The chain has TRBV27 and TRBJ1-1, with D hard to call. The V gene's germline CDR1 is MNHEY and CDR2 SMNVEV (reference sequence). The CDR3 is 16 residues long. Trimming took off 0 bases at V and 1 base at J, with 12 bases between the two ends. CDR3: CASSLSRRSPNTEAFF. The DNA for the CDR3 is TGTGCCAGCAGTTTATCGAGGAGATCCCCGAACACTGAAGCTTTCTTT.